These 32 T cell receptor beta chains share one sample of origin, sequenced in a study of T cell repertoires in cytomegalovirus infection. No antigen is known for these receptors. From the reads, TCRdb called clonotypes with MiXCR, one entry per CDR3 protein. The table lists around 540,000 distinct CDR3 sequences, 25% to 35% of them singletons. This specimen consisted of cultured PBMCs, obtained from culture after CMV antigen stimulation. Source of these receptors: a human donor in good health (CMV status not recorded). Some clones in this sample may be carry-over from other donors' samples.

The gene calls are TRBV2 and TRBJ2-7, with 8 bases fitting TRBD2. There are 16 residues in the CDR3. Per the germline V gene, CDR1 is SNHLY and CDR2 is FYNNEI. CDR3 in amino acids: CASIEDAFAGGREQYV. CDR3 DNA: TGTGCCAGCATTGAAGACGCATTTGCGGGAGGTCGGGAGCAGTACGTC.

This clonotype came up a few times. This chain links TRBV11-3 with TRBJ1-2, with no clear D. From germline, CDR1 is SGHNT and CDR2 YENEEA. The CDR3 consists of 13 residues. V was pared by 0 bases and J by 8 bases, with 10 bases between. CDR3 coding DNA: TGTGCCAGCAGCTTAGATTTGGTCAGGGGCTACACCTTC. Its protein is CASSLDLVRGYTF.

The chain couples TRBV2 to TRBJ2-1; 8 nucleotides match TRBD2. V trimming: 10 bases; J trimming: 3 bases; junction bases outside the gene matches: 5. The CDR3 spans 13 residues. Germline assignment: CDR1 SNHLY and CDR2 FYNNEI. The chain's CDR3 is CATRAGDYNEQFF. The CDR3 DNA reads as TGTGCCACGCGAGCGGGGGACTACAATGAGCAGTTCTTC.

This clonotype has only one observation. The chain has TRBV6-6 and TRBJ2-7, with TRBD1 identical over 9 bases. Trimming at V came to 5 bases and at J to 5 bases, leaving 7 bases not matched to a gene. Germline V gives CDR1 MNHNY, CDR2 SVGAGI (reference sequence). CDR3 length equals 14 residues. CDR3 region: CASSPGDRADEQYV. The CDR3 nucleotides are TGTGCCAGCAGTCCGGGGGACAGGGCCGACGAGCAGTACGTC.

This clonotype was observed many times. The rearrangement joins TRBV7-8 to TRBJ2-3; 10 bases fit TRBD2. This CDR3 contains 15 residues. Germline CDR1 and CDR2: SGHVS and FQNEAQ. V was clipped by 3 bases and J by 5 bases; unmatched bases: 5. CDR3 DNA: TGTGCCAGCAGCTTCCTAGCGGGAGAGGAAGATACGCAGTATTTT. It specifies CASSFLAGEEDTQYF.

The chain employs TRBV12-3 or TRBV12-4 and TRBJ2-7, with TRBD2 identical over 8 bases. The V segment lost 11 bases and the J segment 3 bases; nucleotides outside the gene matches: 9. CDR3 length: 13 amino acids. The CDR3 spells CAFAGGGFYEQYV. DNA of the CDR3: TGTGCCTTCGCGGGGGGCGGATTCTACGAGCAGTACGTC.

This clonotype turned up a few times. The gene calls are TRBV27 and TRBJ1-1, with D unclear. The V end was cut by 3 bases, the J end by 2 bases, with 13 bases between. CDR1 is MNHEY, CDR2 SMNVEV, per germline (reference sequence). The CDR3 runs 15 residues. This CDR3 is CASSFFRPVNTEAFF. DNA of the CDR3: TGTGCCAGCAGTTTCTTCAGGCCAGTAAACACTGAAGCTTTCTTT.

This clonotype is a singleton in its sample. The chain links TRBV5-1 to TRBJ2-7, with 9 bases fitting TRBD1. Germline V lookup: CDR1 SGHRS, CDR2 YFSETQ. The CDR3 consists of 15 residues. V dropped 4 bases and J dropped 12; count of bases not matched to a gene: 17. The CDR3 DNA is TGCGCCAGCAGCATAAACCCGGGACAGGGTCGTCGGCGGTACTTC. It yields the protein CASSINPGQGRRRYF.

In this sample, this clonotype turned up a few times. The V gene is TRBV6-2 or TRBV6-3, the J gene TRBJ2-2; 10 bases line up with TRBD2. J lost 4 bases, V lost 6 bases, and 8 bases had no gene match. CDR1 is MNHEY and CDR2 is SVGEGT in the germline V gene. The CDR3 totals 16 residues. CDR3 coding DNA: TGTGCCAGCAGACCTGCTCTAGCGGGAGTCACCGGGGAGCTGTTTTTT. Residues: CASRPALAGVTGELFF.

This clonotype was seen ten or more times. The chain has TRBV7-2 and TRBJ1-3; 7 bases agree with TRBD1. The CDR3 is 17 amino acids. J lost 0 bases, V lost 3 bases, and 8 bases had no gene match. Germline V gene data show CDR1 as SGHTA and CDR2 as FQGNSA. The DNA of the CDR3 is TGTGCCAGCAGCTTGGGTCCGGGACAGATCTCTGGAAACACCATATATTTT. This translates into CASSLGPGQISGNTIYF.

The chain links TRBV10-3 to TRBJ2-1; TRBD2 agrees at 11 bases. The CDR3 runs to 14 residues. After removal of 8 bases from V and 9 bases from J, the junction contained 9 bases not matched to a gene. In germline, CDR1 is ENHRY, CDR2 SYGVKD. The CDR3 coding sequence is TGTGCCATCCAACTGACTAGCGGGATCGGTGAGCAGTTCTTC. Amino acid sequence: CAIQLTSGIGEQFF.

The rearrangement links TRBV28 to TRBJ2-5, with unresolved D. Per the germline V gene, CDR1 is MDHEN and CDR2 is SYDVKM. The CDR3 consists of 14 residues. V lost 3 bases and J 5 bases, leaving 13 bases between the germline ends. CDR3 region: CASSFLFTGETQYF. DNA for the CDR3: TGTGCCAGCAGTTTCCTCTTTACGGGCGAGACCCAGTACTTC.

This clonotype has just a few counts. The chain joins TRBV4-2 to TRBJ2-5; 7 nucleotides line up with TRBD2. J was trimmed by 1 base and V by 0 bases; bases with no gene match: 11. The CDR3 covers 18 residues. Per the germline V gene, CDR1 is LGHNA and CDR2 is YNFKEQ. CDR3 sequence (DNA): TGTGCCAGCAGCCAAGATAGCTCAGGACTAGGGGCCCAAGAGACCCAGTACTTC. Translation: CASSQDSSGLGAQETQYF.

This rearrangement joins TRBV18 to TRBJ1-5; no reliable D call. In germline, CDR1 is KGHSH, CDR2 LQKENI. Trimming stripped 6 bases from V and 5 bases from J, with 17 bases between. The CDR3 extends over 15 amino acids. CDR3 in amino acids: CASSQNGDNDQPQHF. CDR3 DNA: TGTGCCAGCTCGCAAAATGGGGATAACGATCAGCCCCAGCATTTT.

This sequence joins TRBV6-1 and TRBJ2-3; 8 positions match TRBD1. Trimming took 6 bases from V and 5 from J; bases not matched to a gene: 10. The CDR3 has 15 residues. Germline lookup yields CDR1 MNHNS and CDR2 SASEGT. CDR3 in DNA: TGTGCCAGCAGCCGCGACAGGGGATCTGGAGATACGCAGTATTTT. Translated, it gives CASSRDRGSGDTQYF.

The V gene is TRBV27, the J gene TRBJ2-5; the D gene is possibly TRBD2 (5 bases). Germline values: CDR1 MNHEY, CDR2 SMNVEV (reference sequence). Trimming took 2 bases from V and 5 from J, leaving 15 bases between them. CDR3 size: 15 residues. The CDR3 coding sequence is TGTGCCAGCAGTTTAGGGCTCGGGGTACGGGAGACCCAGTACTTC. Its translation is CASSLGLGVRETQYF.

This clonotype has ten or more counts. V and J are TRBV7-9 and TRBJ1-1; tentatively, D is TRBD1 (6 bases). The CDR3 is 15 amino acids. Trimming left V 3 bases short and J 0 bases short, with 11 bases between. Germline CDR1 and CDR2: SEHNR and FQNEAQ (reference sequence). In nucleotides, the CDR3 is TGTGCCAGCAGCTTGGCGACAGGTCTGAACACTGAAGCTTTCTTT. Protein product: CASSLATGLNTEAFF. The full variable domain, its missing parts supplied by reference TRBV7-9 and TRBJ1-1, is DTGVSQNPRHKITKRGQNVTFRCDPISEHNRLYWYRQTLGQGPEFLTYFQNEAQLEKSRLLSDRFSAERPKGSFSTLEIQRTEQGDSAMYLCASSLATGLNTEAFFGQGTRLTVV.

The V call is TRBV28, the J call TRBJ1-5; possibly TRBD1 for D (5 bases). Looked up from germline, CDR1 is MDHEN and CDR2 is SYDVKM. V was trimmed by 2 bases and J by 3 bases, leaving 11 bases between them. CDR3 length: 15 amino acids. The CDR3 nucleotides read TGTGCCAGCAGTTTAAGGGGAATTAACAATCAGCCCCAGCATTTT. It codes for CASSLRGINNQPQHF.

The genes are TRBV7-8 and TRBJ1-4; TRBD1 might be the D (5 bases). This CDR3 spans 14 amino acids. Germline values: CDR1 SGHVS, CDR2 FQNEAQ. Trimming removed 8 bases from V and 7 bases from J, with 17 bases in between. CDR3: CASHRAGLGEKLFF. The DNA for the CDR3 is TGTGCCAGCCATAGGGCAGGGCTAGGTGAAAAACTGTTTTTT. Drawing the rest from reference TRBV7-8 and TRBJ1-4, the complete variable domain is GAGVSQSPRYKVAKRGQDVALRCDPISGHVSLFWYQQALGQGPEFLTYFQNEAQLDKSGLPSDRFFAERPEGSVSTLKIQRTQQEDSAVYLCASHRAGLGEKLFFGSGTQLSVL.

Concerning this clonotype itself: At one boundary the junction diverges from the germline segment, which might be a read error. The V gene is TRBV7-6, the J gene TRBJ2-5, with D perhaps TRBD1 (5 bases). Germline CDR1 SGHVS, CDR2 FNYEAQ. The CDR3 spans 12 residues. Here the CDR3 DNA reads TGTGCTAGCAGCTTGGACCAGGGGACCCAGTACTTC. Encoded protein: CASSLDQGTQYF. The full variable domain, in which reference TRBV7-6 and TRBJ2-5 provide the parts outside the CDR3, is GAGVSQSPRYKVTKRGQDVALRCDPISGHVSLYWYRQALGQGPEFLTYFNYEAQQDKSGLPNDRFSAERPEGSISTLTIQRTEQRDSAMYRCASSLDQGTQYFGPGTRLLVL.

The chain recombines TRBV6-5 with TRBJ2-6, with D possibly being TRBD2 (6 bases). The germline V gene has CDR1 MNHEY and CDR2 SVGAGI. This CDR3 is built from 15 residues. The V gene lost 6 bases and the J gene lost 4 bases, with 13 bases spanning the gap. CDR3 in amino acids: CASRAGGTGANVLTF. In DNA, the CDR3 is TGTGCCAGCAGGGCAGGAGGGACCGGGGCCAACGTCCTGACTTTC.

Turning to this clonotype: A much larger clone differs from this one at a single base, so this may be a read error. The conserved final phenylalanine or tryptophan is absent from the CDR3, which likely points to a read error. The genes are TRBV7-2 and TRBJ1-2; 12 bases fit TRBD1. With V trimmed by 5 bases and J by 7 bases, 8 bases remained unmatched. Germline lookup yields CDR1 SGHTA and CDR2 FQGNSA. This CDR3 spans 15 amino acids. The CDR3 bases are TGTGCCAGCAGCCGATCGGGACAGGGGGCGGGTGGCTACACCTAC. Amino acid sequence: CASSRSGQGAGGYTY.

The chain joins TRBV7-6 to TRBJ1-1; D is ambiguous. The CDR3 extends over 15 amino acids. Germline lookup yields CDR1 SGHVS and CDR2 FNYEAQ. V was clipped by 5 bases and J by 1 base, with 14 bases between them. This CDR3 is CASSHRVTANTEAFF. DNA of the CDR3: TGTGCCAGCAGCCACCGGGTGACGGCGAACACTGAAGCTTTCTTT.

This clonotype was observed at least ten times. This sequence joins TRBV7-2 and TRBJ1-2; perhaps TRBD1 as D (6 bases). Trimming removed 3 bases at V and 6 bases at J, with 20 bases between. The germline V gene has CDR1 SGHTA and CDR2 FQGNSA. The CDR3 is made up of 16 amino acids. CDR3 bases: TGTGCCAGCAGCTTTGGGTCGCGAGGACAGAGGAATGGCTACACCTTC. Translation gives CASSFGSRGQRNGYTF.

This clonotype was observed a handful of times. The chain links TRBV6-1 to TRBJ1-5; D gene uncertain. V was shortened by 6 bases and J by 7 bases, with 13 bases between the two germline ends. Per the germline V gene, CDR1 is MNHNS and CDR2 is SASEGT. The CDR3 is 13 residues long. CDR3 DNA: TGTGCCAGCAGGGCTACGGGTGGCCAGCCCCAGCATTTT. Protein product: CASRATGGQPQHF.

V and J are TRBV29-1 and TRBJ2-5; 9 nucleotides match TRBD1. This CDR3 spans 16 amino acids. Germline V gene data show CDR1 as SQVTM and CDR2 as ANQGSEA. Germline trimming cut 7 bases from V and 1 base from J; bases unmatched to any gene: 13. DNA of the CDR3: TGCAGCGCCCTCGTTCGGGACAGGGTATTCCAAGAGACCCAGTACTTC. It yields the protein CSALVRDRVFQETQYF. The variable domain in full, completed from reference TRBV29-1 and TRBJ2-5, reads SAVISQKPSRDICQRGTSLTIQCQVDSQVTMMFWYRQQPGQSLTLIATANQGSEATYESGFVIDKFPISRPNLTFSTLTVSNMSPEDSSIYLCSALVRDRVFQETQYFGPGTRLLVL.

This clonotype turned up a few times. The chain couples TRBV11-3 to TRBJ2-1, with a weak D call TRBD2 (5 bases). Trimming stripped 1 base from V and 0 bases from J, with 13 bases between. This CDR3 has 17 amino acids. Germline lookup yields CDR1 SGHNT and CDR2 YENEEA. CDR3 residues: CASSLVGLTSSYNEQFF. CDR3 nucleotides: TGTGCCAGCAGCTTAGTCGGTCTTACTAGCTCCTACAATGAGCAGTTCTTC.

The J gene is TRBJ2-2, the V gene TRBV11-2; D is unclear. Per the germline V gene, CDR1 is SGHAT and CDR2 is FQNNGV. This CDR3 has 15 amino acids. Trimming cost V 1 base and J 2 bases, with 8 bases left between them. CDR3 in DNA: TGTGCCAGCAGCTTAGTACTGGGTAACACCGGGGAGCTGTTTTTT. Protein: CASSLVLGNTGELFF.

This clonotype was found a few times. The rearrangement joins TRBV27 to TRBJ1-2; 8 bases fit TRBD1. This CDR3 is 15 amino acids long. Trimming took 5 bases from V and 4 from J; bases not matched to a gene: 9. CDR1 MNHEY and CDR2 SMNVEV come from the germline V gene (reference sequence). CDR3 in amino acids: CASSNIQGAAYGYTF. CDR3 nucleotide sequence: TGTGCCAGCAGTAACATTCAGGGGGCGGCCTATGGCTACACCTTC.

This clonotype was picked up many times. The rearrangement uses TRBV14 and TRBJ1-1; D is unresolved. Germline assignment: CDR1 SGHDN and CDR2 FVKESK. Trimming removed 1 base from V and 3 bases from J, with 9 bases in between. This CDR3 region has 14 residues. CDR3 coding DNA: TGTGCCAGCAGCCAAGTGGCGGGTTACACTGAAGCTTTCTTT. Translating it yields CASSQVAGYTEAFF.

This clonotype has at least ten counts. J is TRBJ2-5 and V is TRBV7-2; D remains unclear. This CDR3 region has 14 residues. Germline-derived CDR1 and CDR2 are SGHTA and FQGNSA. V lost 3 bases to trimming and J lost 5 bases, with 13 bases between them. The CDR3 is CASSFPGGGETQYF. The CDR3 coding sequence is TGTGCCAGCAGCTTTCCGGGCGGCGGTGAGACCCAGTACTTC.

The chain's CDR3 is CASSAGTEPYEQYF. The DNA for the CDR3 is TGTGCCAGCAGCGCCGGGACAGAGCCCTACGAGCAGTACTTC. The chain is built from TRBV9 and TRBJ2-7; 7 nucleotides agree with TRBD1. Germline CDR1 is SGDLS and CDR2 is YYNGEE. The V and J ends lost 3 bases and 2 bases, in that order; junction bases with no gene match: 5. CDR3 length equals 14 residues.